Following are 28 T cell receptor beta chains from one sample sequenced in a study. Using its own MiXCR run on the 5' RACE reads, TCRdb lists one record per CDR3 protein. Among tens of thousands of distinct CDR3 sequences listed, 28% were seen once. The material sequenced was naive CD4+ T cells sorted from blood. Subset given: naive CD4+ T cells, CD4+CD45RA+CD25-. The origin of the receptors is a female donor with breast cancer.

The chain uses TRBV27 and TRBJ2-7; 9 bases match TRBD2. The CDR3 covers 14 residues. The ends lost 6 bases at V and 3 bases at J; junction bases unmatched: 6. In germline, CDR1 is MNHEY, CDR2 SMNVEV (reference sequence). The CDR3 sequence: CASSSTSGYYEQYF. CDR3 DNA sequence: TGTGCCAGCAGCTCGACTAGCGGCTACTACGAGCAGTACTTC.

A few counts support this clonotype. The chain is built from TRBV6-5 and TRBJ1-3; D unresolved. Trimming pared 7 bases from V and 0 bases from J, leaving 10 bases between. Germline V gives CDR1 MNHEY, CDR2 SVGAGI. The CDR3 is 14 amino acids. CDR3 protein: CASKITSSGNTIYF. CDR3 nucleotide sequence: TGTGCCAGCAAGATCACCTCCTCTGGAAACACCATATATTTT.

J is TRBJ2-1 and V is TRBV20-1; 15 nucleotides agree with TRBD2. Germline V CDR1 and CDR2: DFQATT, SNEGSKA (reference sequence). The J segment lost 8 bases and the V segment lost 5 bases, leaving 7 bases of the junction unmatched. The length of the CDR3 is 15 residues. In DNA, the CDR3 is TGCAGTGCTTGGACTAGCGGGAGGGCCGCGCATGAGCAGTTCTTC. It yields the protein CSAWTSGRAAHEQFF.

V usage is TRBV30 and J usage is TRBJ2-7, with no clear D. Germline assignment: CDR1 GTSNPN and CDR2 SVGIG (reference sequence). Trimming removed 0 bases at V and 2 bases at J, with 5 bases between. CDR3 length: 12 residues. Here the CDR3 DNA reads TGTGCCTGGAGTGTCAAACCCTACGAGCAGTACTTC. Translated, it gives CAWSVKPYEQYF.

About this clonotype itself: Germline is not matched at one junction end, which may reflect a read error. The V and J genes are TRBV29-1 and TRBJ2-4, with 7 bases fitting TRBD2. The V gene's germline CDR1 is SQVTM and CDR2 ANQGSEA. This CDR3 region has 15 residues. DNA for the CDR3: TGCAGCATTGAAGAATCCGGGGGGTGGGGAAACATTCAGTACTTC. Its protein product is CSIEESGGWGNIQYF.

A few counts support this clonotype. The chain joins TRBV12-3 or TRBV12-4 to TRBJ2-7; D perhaps matches TRBD1 (5 bases). Trimming pared 6 bases from V and 3 bases from J, leaving 9 bases between. This CDR3 is built from 12 residues. In DNA, the CDR3 is TGTGCCAGCAGGTTTGACAGCTACGAGCAGTACTTC. It translates to CASRFDSYEQYF.

This clonotype was seen at least ten times. V and J are TRBV5-1 and TRBJ2-3; TRBD1 aligns across 12 bases. Per germline, CDR1 SGHRS and CDR2 YFSETQ. V shed 4 bases, J shed 8 bases, and the junction held 5 bases outside the gene matches. CDR3 length: 14 residues. CDR3 in DNA: TGCGCCAGCAGCCCCGGGACAGGGGGCCGTACGCAGTATTTT. This gives the protein CASSPGTGGRTQYF.

The chain employs TRBV7-2 and TRBJ2-5; D possibly corresponds to TRBD1 (5 bases). The V gene lost 4 bases and the J gene lost 5 bases, with 14 bases spanning the gap. This CDR3 region has 14 residues. Germline CDR1 is SGHTA and CDR2 is FQGNSA. CDR3 nucleotide sequence: TGTGCCAGCAGCTCCCAGGACACCGGTGAGACCCAGTACTTC. Its translation is CASSSQDTGETQYF.

This clonotype has a count of ten or more. V and J are TRBV6-5 and TRBJ1-4; TRBD1 is a possible D gene (5 bases). The V and J ends lost 6 bases and 5 bases respectively, with 7 bases between them. This CDR3 comprises 12 residues. The germline gives CDR1 MNHEY, CDR2 SVGAGI. In DNA, the CDR3 is TGTGCCAGCAGCCACAGGAATGAAAAACTGTTTTTT. Protein sequence: CASSHRNEKLFF.

Only a few counts were recorded for this clonotype. This rearrangement joins TRBV29-1 to TRBJ2-1; D remains ambiguous. The CDR3 is made up of 14 amino acids. With 4 bases removed from V and 4 bases from J, the gap between germline ends came to 14 bases. The germline gives CDR1 SQVTM, CDR2 ANQGSEA. The CDR3 DNA is TGCAGCGTTGGAGGCAGTCAAAAGTACAATGAGCAGTTCTTC. Its protein product is CSVGGSQKYNEQFF.

The V gene is TRBV27, the J gene TRBJ2-2; D call uncertain. The CDR3 has 14 amino acids. V shed 5 bases and J shed 5 bases, with 12 bases lying between them. The germline CDR1 and CDR2 sequences are MNHEY and SMNVEV (reference sequence). The CDR3 is CASSTPPRTGELFF. The CDR3 DNA reads TGTGCCAGCAGTACCCCCCCCCGGACCGGGGAGCTGTTTTTT.

This clonotype was seen many times. The chain uses TRBV4-3 and TRBJ1-1; 9 bases align to TRBD1. This CDR3 is built from 16 residues. The V and J ends lost 0 bases and 0 bases, in that order; junction bases with no gene match: 2. Per germline, CDR1 LGHNA and CDR2 YSLEER. The CDR3, as DNA: TGCGCCAGCAGCCAAGACACAGGGGGCCTGAACACTGAAGCTTTCTTT. Protein product: CASSQDTGGLNTEAFF.

The chain uses TRBV7-3 and TRBJ2-5; no reliable D call. Germline CDR1 reads SGHTA; CDR2 reads FQGTGA. The CDR3 consists of 13 residues. V lost 5 bases, J lost 5 bases, and 12 bases lay in between. CDR3 bases: TGTGCCAGCAGCCTCGCTGGGTATGAGACCCAGTACTTC. It encodes CASSLAGYETQYF.

The V and J genes are TRBV5-1 and TRBJ2-2; a weak D match, TRBD2 (5 bases). Germline-derived CDR1 and CDR2 are SGHRS and YFSETQ. CDR3 length: 16 residues. The V end lost 2 bases, the J end lost 4 bases, and 15 bases lay between the germline ends. In nucleotides, the CDR3 is TGCGCCAGCAGCTTTATGTGGGAGTCACGCACCGGGGAGCTGTTTTTT. This translates into CASSFMWESRTGELFF.

This clonotype was counted many times. This rearrangement joins TRBV7-2 to TRBJ2-3, with a tentative D call TRBD1 (5 bases). Trimming removed 5 bases from V and 5 bases from J, with 14 bases in between. The CDR3 extends over 14 amino acids. Germline-derived CDR1 and CDR2 are SGHTA and FQGNSA. The CDR3 region is CASSPFSGQDTQYF. The CDR3 DNA reads as TGTGCCAGCAGCCCGTTCTCCGGACAAGATACGCAGTATTTT.

The rearrangement joins TRBV10-3 to TRBJ1-1; a possible D gene is TRBD1 (6 bases). Trimming stripped 4 bases from V and 5 bases from J, with 17 bases between. CDR3 length equals 15 residues. The germline V gene encodes CDR1 ENHRY and CDR2 SYGVKD. CDR3: CAISGRDTADTEAFF. The DNA for the CDR3 is TGTGCCATCAGTGGGCGGGACACGGCGGATACTGAAGCTTTCTTT.

The chain couples TRBV12-3 or TRBV12-4 to TRBJ2-1; 10 bases agree with TRBD2. The CDR3 runs to 16 residues. Trimming removed 5 bases from V and 5 bases from J; junction bases left unmatched: 9. CDR3 in amino acids: CASSGSERGGDNEQFF. CDR3 coding DNA: TGTGCCAGCAGTGGGAGTGAGCGGGGGGGGGACAATGAGCAGTTCTTC.

The table lists this clonotype with a few counts. The CDR3 protein is CASSYSGGDYGYTF. CDR3 nucleotide sequence: TGTGCCAGCAGCTACTCGGGGGGCGACTATGGCTACACCTTC. The genes are TRBV27 and TRBJ1-2, with D maybe TRBD1 (6 bases). Germline assignment: CDR1 MNHEY and CDR2 SMNVEV (reference sequence). The V end was cut by 6 bases, the J end by 3 bases, with 14 bases between. CDR3 size: 14 residues.

V is TRBV4-2 and J is TRBJ2-5; 7 nucleotides line up with TRBD2. Germline V gene sequence: CDR1 LGHNA, CDR2 YNFKEQ. Trimming at V came to 4 bases and at J to 5 bases, leaving 10 bases not matched to a gene. This CDR3 region has 15 residues. CDR3 coding DNA: TGTGCCAGCAGCCCGGCGCAGGGAGGGGATGAGACCCAGTACTTC. It encodes CASSPAQGGDETQYF.

This clonotype qualifies as medium-sized. The V call is TRBV5-1, the J call TRBJ2-2, with TRBD2 matching 8 bases. V trimming: 5 bases; J trimming: 0 bases; junction bases outside the gene matches: 0. This CDR3 spans 14 amino acids. The germline gives CDR1 SGHRS, CDR2 YFSETQ. CDR3 DNA: TGCGCCAGCAGGGGACTAGCGAACACCGGGGAGCTGTTTTTT. Amino acids: CASRGLANTGELFF.

This chain uses TRBV15 with TRBJ2-1, with 7 bases fitting TRBD2. Germline CDR1 and CDR2: LNHNV and YYDKDF (reference sequence). There are 17 residues in the CDR3. With 1 base clipped from V and 0 bases from J, the junction kept 6 bases outside the gene matches. CDR3 nucleotide sequence: TGTGCCACCAGCAGAGGCCCCGGGGGGAGCTCCTACAATGAGCAGTTCTTC. Translated, it gives CATSRGPGGSSYNEQFF.

The genes are TRBV11-2 and TRBJ2-1, with D uncertain. The V end was cut by 4 bases, the J end by 6 bases, with 13 bases between. Germline CDR1 is SGHAT and CDR2 is FQNNGV. The CDR3 has 14 amino acids. This chain's CDR3 is CASSWRDTLNEQFF. CDR3 nucleotide sequence: TGTGCCAGCAGCTGGAGAGATACCCTCAATGAGCAGTTCTTC. The complete variable domain, with remaining parts taken from reference TRBV11-2 and TRBJ2-1, reads EAGVAQSPRYKIIEKRQSVAFWCNPISGHATLYWYQQILGQGPKLLIQFQNNGVVDDSQLPKDRFSAERLKGVDSTLKIQPAKLEDSAVYLCASSWRDTLNEQFFGPGTRLTVL.

This clonotype was observed a handful of times. This rearrangement joins TRBV5-1 to TRBJ1-2; D perhaps matches TRBD1 (6 bases). The germline V and J ends were trimmed by 4 bases and 4 bases, with 11 bases remaining between them. Germline V gene data show CDR1 as SGHRS and CDR2 as YFSETQ. The CDR3 length is 13 residues. CDR3 coding DNA: TGCGCCAGCAGCATGGACAGCCGCTATGGCTACACCTTC. It is translated as CASSMDSRYGYTF.

The V and J genes are TRBV20-1 and TRBJ2-5; D is perhaps TRBD2 (6 bases). CDR1 is DFQATT, CDR2 SNEGSKA, per germline (reference sequence). This CDR3 has 15 residues. V was trimmed by 6 bases and J by 1 base, leaving 18 bases between them. In nucleotides, the CDR3 is TGCAGTGCGCAGAGAGGCCCCGGGGGCCAAGAGACCCAGTACTTC. It encodes CSAQRGPGGQETQYF.

This clonotype has just a few counts. The V and J genes are TRBV2 and TRBJ1-6, with 9 nucleotides matching TRBD1. Germline V gives CDR1 SNHLY, CDR2 FYNNEI. This CDR3 comprises 13 residues. V gave up 7 bases and J gave up 9 bases; unmatched junction bases: 4. The CDR3 DNA reads TGTGCCAGCAACGGACAGGGGACTTCACCCCTCCACTTT. Its protein product is CASNGQGTSPLHF.

The CDR3 DNA sequence: TGCGCCAGCAGCTTGGGGGGACACAACACCGGGGAGCTGTTTTTT. This gives the protein CASSLGGHNTGELFF. The J gene is TRBJ2-2, the V gene TRBV5-1; the D gene is possibly TRBD1 (6 bases). The CDR3 runs to 15 residues. V shed 0 bases and J shed 2 bases, with 8 bases lying between them. Germline V gene lookup returns CDR1 SGHRS and CDR2 YFSETQ.

This clonotype appeared many times. V gene TRBV5-4 combines with J gene TRBJ2-1; D might be TRBD2 (5 bases). Germline V lookup: CDR1 SGHNT, CDR2 YYREEE (reference sequence). There are 13 residues in the CDR3. V lost 4 bases, J lost 4 bases, and 9 bases lay in between. DNA for the CDR3: TGTGCCAGCAGCAAGGACTCTTACAATGAGCAGTTCTTC. The encoded protein is CASSKDSYNEQFF.

Concerning this clonotype: An end of the junction differs from the germline gene, which may be a read error. CDR3 residues: CAGSRGLAGGWTGELFF. The CDR3, as DNA: TGTGCCGGCAGCAGGGGACTAGCGGGAGGTTGGACCGGGGAGCTGTTTTTT. The chain has TRBV7-2 and TRBJ2-2; the match to TRBD2 covers 15 bases. CDR1 and CDR2 (germline): SGHTA, FQGNSA. The length of the CDR3 is 17 residues.